The clone carrying this T cell receptor beta chain turned up a few times. Its antigen is unidentified. From germline, CDR1 is SEHNR and CDR2 FQNEAQ (reference sequence). J gave up 6 bases and V 8 bases, and 6 bases lay outside the gene matches. The CDR3 extends over 12 amino acids. This record belongs to a study of identical twins. Study findings and constraints: Out-of-frame beta chain sequences displayed weaker excess sharing between twins. Not following the same donors, the study drew its conclusions from cross-sectional statistical analysis.

Each CDR3 protein is one row after TCRdb ran MiXCR on the 5' RACE reads. This sample yields some 590,000 distinct CDR3 sequences, of which 9.6% are seen a single time; roughly 3% belongs to the top ten. These data were also reused for a study on yellow fever vaccine responses in identical twins. That source adds: Reportedly, twins' vaccine T cell responses looked partly convergent and partly personalized.

The chain is built from TRBV7-9 and TRBJ2-7, with 8 bases identical to TRBD1. Sequenced material: PBMCs. This clonotype originated in a woman between 18 and 30 years old in good health. CDR3 in DNA: TGTGCCAGCCAACAGGGGGACGCCGAGCAGTACTTC. Its translation: CASQQGDAEQYF. The entire variable domain, with the rest obtained from reference TRBV7-9 and TRBJ2-7, is as follows: DTGVSQNPRHKITKRGQNVTFRCDPISEHNRLYWYRQTLGQGPEFLTYFQNEAQLEKSRLLSDRFSAERPKGSFSTLEIQRTEQGDSAMYLCASQQGDAEQYFGPGTRLTVT.